The source of this T cell receptor beta chain is a study of a mutant IDH1 vaccine in newly diagnosed glioma. Overall study: The patients were given eight vaccinations, one each in weeks 1, 3, 5, 7, 11, 15, 19 and 23. Once 4-6 weeks had passed after radiotherapy alone, vaccination started, or it started with temozolomide cycles. Findings of the study overall: The occurrence of vaccine-induced immune responses was seen in roughly 93% of patients.

The time point is: week 5, during vaccination. A 20-mer mutant IDH1 peptide at 300 ug was injected subcutaneously with topical imiquimod. Trimming took 4 bases from V and 0 from J; bases not matched to a gene: 4. In germline, CDR1 is SGHRS, CDR2 YFSETQ. CDR3 length: 14 residues. Profiling relied on immunoSEQ multiplex PCR, and the TCRdb table lists in-frame clones only, not all of them. The top ten clones hold more than 0.5% of a sample with 75,000 to 85,000 clones, 91% of them seen once. For this clone: What it binds is unknown.

The source was PBMCs, collected from a glioma patient whose treatment included an IDH1 peptide vaccine. The TCR originated in a woman between 45 and 65 years old with glioma. The chain has TRBV5-1 and TRBJ2-7, with TRBD1 identical over 7 bases. The CDR3 sequence: CASSIWTGSYEQYF. CDR3 nucleotides: TGCGCCAGCAGCATCTGGACAGGCTCCTACGAGCAGTACTTC.